This T cell receptor (beta chain) stems from a study of tumour-infiltrating T cells in Burkitt lymphoma. This clone was observed a handful of times. Deletions cut 9 bases from V and 4 bases from J, with 16 bases between. The germline CDR1 and CDR2 sequences are LNHDA and SQIVND (reference sequence). The CDR3 has 14 amino acids. Some clones are missing from TCRdb's copy, which holds only in-frame ones; the method was immunoSEQ multiplex PCR. There are roughly 5,300 clones in the sample; 9.5% to 10% occur only once, and 2% to 2.5% lies in the top ten. Material for sequencing was tumor tissue. The rearrangement joins TRBV19 to TRBJ2-1; weak D call: TRBD1 (6 bases). This TCR came from a human donor with diffuse large B-cell lymphoma. CDR3 coding DNA: TGTGCCAGCAGACACACTGGGACATACAATGAGCAGTTCTTC. Its protein product is CASRHTGTYNEQFF. The whole variable domain, remainder taken from reference TRBV19 and TRBJ2-1, is DGGITQSPKYLFRKEGQNVTLSCEQNLNHDAMYWYRQDPGQGLRLIYYSQIVNDFQKGDIAEGYSVSREKKESFPLTVTSAQKNPTAFYLCASRHTGTYNEQFFGPGTRLTVL.